A selection of T cell receptor beta chains follows, all from one sample in a study of blood T cell repertoires in COVID-19. Method: immunoSEQ multiplex PCR; TCRdb's copy keeps in-frame clones and lacks some. The data show 64,000 or so clones, with 70% to 85% seen just once and around 10% held by the top ten. The sample taken for sequencing was peripheral blood. These receptors were taken from a human donor in a cohort sampled during active COVID-19. The CDR3 runs from the conserved cysteine through the conserved F or W. Fields, in order: clone size, V gene, J gene, D gene, CDR3 DNA, CDR3 protein. A D gene is named only where the DNA matches it firmly. Part of the rows lack a size; the others show once, few, many or a class for expanded clones.

abundance: .
v_gene: TRBV30
j_gene: TRBJ2-1
d_gene: TRBD2
CDR3nt: TGTGCCTGCCTAAAGCGGGAGCGGGGATACAATGAGCAGTTCTTC
CDR3aa: CACLKRERGYNEQFF

abundance: .
v_gene: TRBV29-1
j_gene: TRBJ2-7
d_gene: .
CDR3nt: TGCAGCGTGGCGGTAGGCCGCGAGCAGTACTTC
CDR3aa: CSVAVGREQYF

abundance: .
v_gene: TRBV11-3
j_gene: TRBJ2-1
d_gene: TRBD2
CDR3nt: TGTGCCAGCAGCTTCCGGGAGGGCAATGAGCAGTTCTTC
CDR3aa: CASSFREGNEQFF

abundance: .
v_gene: TRBV19
j_gene: TRBJ1-6
d_gene: TRBD1
CDR3nt: TGTGCCAGTAGCCCAACGGACAGGGGCGTCTATAATTCACCCCTCCACTTT
CDR3aa: CASSPTDRGVYNSPLHF

abundance: .
v_gene: TRBV4-1
j_gene: TRBJ2-7
d_gene: .
CDR3nt: TGCGCCAGCAGCCAAGAATGGGCAGGGGTGGGTGAGCAGTACTTC
CDR3aa: CASSQEWAGVGEQYF

abundance: .
v_gene: TRBV19
j_gene: TRBJ1-2
d_gene: .
CDR3nt: TGTGCCAGTAGTTCGGTAGGCGCGGGCGTGGGCTATGGCTACACCTTC
CDR3aa: CASSSVGAGVGYGYTF

abundance: .
v_gene: TRBV7-3
j_gene: TRBJ2-7
d_gene: TRBD1
CDR3nt: TGTGCCAGCAGCTTTACCGGGACAGGGGAGGGGGAGCAGTACTTC
CDR3aa: CASSFTGTGEGEQYF

abundance: few
v_gene: TRBV7-2
j_gene: TRBJ2-2
d_gene: TRBD2
CDR3nt: TGTGCCAGCAGCAAGACTAGCGGGAGGGCCCGGACCGGGGAGCTGTTTTTT
CDR3aa: CASSKTSGRARTGELFF

abundance: .
v_gene: TRBV10-2
j_gene: TRBJ2-1
d_gene: TRBD1
CDR3nt: TGCGCCAGTTCAGGGAGTCCGGGACAGGGTTTTTGGGGCTCCTACAATGAGCAGTTCTTC
CDR3aa: CASSGSPGQGFWGSYNEQFF

abundance: few
v_gene: TRBV4-3
j_gene: TRBJ2-3
d_gene: TRBD2
CDR3nt: TGCGCCAGCAGCCAGTTTCTAGCGGGAGGGGTTCTACTAGATACGCAGTATTTT
CDR3aa: CASSQFLAGGVLLDTQYF

abundance: .
v_gene: TRBV9
j_gene: TRBJ2-5
d_gene: TRBD1
CDR3nt: TGTGCCAGCAGCCCTAGGACAGGGCGCGGGGACCAGTACTTC
CDR3aa: CASSPRTGRGDQYF

abundance: .
v_gene: TRBV5-1
j_gene: TRBJ1-2
d_gene: .
CDR3nt: TGCGCCAGCAGCCCGACCGGAGGGAACTATGGCTACACCTTC
CDR3aa: CASSPTGGNYGYTF

abundance: few
v_gene: TRBV12-3/TRBV12-4
j_gene: TRBJ1-2
d_gene: .
CDR3nt: TGTGCCAGCAGTCCGGGACAAGGAGTTTCTGGCACCTTC
CDR3aa: CASSPGQGVSGTF

abundance: few
v_gene: TRBV18
j_gene: TRBJ2-2
d_gene: .
CDR3nt: TGTGCCAGCTCACCTTCCAGGGGAGAAGCCGGGGAGCTGTTTTTT
CDR3aa: CASSPSRGEAGELFF

abundance: .
v_gene: TRBV2
j_gene: TRBJ1-5
d_gene: .
CDR3nt: TGTGCCAGCCGGAGGGAGATCTTTATCGATAATCAGCCCCAGCATTTT
CDR3aa: CASRREIFIDNQPQHF

abundance: .
v_gene: TRBV5-4
j_gene: TRBJ2-3
d_gene: TRBD2
CDR3nt: TGTGCCAGCAGCCGGACTAGCGGGAGCACAGATACGCAGTATTTT
CDR3aa: CASSRTSGSTDTQYF

abundance: .
v_gene: TRBV5-8
j_gene: TRBJ1-2
d_gene: .
CDR3nt: TGTGCCAGCAGCCTGCGGACGAGGGATAACAGGGCTAACTATGGCTACACCTTC
CDR3aa: CASSLRTRDNRANYGYTF

abundance: .
v_gene: TRBV5-1
j_gene: TRBJ1-5
d_gene: .
CDR3nt: TGCGCCAGCAGCTTGGGGGGAGACAATCAGCCCCAGCATTTT
CDR3aa: CASSLGGDNQPQHF

abundance: .
v_gene: TRBV5-5
j_gene: TRBJ2-7
d_gene: .
CDR3nt: TGTGCCAGCAGCTCGAGGGGGACCCCGAACCACGAGCAGTACTTC
CDR3aa: CASSSRGTPNHEQYF

abundance: .
v_gene: TRBV7-2
j_gene: TRBJ1-6
d_gene: .
CDR3nt: TGTGCCAGCAAGAAAAGGGAGGGGGGCGCACTCCACTTT
CDR3aa: CASKKREGGALHF

abundance: .
v_gene: TRBV4-2
j_gene: TRBJ2-6
d_gene: .
CDR3nt: TGTGCCAGCAGCCAAGACGCCCTACTAGGGGGGGCCAACGTCCTGACTTTC
CDR3aa: CASSQDALLGGANVLTF

abundance: .
v_gene: TRBV2
j_gene: TRBJ1-5
d_gene: .
CDR3nt: TGTGCCAGCAGTCCCTCGGGGGGCGGGGGCAATCAGCCCCAGCATTTT
CDR3aa: CASSPSGGGGNQPQHF

abundance: .
v_gene: TRBV4-2
j_gene: TRBJ1-4
d_gene: TRBD1
CDR3nt: TGTGCCAGCAGCCAAGAAAGCGGGACAGGGGGTGAAAAACTGTTTTTT
CDR3aa: CASSQESGTGGEKLFF

abundance: .
v_gene: TRBV6-6
j_gene: TRBJ2-7
d_gene: TRBD1
CDR3nt: TGTGCCAGCAGTTACAGGACAGGGACATCCTACGAGCAGTACTTC
CDR3aa: CASSYRTGTSYEQYF

abundance: .
v_gene: TRBV19
j_gene: TRBJ2-2
d_gene: .
CDR3nt: TGTGCCAGTAGGCCCGGGACACCTAACACCGGGGAGCTGTTTTTT
CDR3aa: CASRPGTPNTGELFF

abundance: few
v_gene: TRBV19
j_gene: TRBJ2-2
d_gene: .
CDR3nt: TGTGCCAGTAGTATGCCAGACACCCACACCGGGGAGCTGTTTTTT
CDR3aa: CASSMPDTHTGELFF

abundance: once
v_gene: TRBV5-6
j_gene: TRBJ2-7
d_gene: .
CDR3nt: TGTGCCAGCAGCTTGGATGGGACACCTCGCTACGAGCAGTACTTC
CDR3aa: CASSLDGTPRYEQYF

abundance: .
v_gene: TRBV7-2
j_gene: TRBJ1-1
d_gene: TRBD1
CDR3nt: TGTGCCAGCAGCTTATCGACAGGGGGTATGGGCACTGAAGCTTTCTTT
CDR3aa: CASSLSTGGMGTEAFF

abundance: once
v_gene: TRBV5-6
j_gene: TRBJ2-5
d_gene: .
CDR3nt: TGTGCCAGCAGCTTGGCCAGGGGTTTGGAGACCCAGTACTTC
CDR3aa: CASSLARGLETQYF

abundance: .
v_gene: TRBV4-3
j_gene: TRBJ2-1
d_gene: .
CDR3nt: TGCGCCAGCAGCCAAGATGAAGGCGGGGATGAGCAGTTCTTC
CDR3aa: CASSQDEGGDEQFF

abundance: .
v_gene: TRBV19
j_gene: TRBJ1-2
d_gene: TRBD1
CDR3nt: TGTGCCAGTAGTGAAACAGGGGAAAACGGCTACACCTTC
CDR3aa: CASSETGENGYTF

abundance: once
v_gene: TRBV27
j_gene: TRBJ2-7
d_gene: TRBD2
CDR3nt: TGTGCCAGCAGTTTATCGCGCGGGAGCAGCTCCTACGAGCAGTACTTC
CDR3aa: CASSLSRGSSSYEQYF

abundance: few
v_gene: TRBV28
j_gene: TRBJ2-1
d_gene: .
CDR3nt: TGTGCCAGCTCACAGCGGGTCTACAATGAGCAGTTCTTC
CDR3aa: CASSQRVYNEQFF

abundance: .
v_gene: TRBV9
j_gene: TRBJ1-2
d_gene: .
CDR3nt: TGTGCCAGCAGCCCCACCGGGGGGTACTATGGCTACACCTTC
CDR3aa: CASSPTGGYYGYTF

abundance: .
v_gene: TRBV7-2
j_gene: TRBJ1-3
d_gene: .
CDR3nt: TGTGCCAGCAGCTTATCGTTTGGGGGAGGCTCTGGAAACACCATATATTTT
CDR3aa: CASSLSFGGGSGNTIYF

abundance: .
v_gene: TRBV19
j_gene: TRBJ1-5
d_gene: TRBD1
CDR3nt: TGTGCCAGTAGTACGGGACAGCCTCCCCCCCAGCATTTT
CDR3aa: CASSTGQPPPQHF

abundance: .
v_gene: TRBV9
j_gene: TRBJ1-6
d_gene: .
CDR3nt: TGTGCCAGCAGCCCCGACCTAGAGGTTCGCTCACCCCTCCACTTT
CDR3aa: CASSPDLEVRSPLHF

abundance: .
v_gene: TRBV19
j_gene: TRBJ2-7
d_gene: TRBD1
CDR3nt: TGTGCCAGTAGTCCGGGACAGGACCTCTACGAGCAGTACTTC
CDR3aa: CASSPGQDLYEQYF

abundance: .
v_gene: TRBV5-8
j_gene: TRBJ2-5
d_gene: .
CDR3nt: TGTGCCAGCAGCTTTCTCCGTGGGAGTGAACAAGAGACCCAGTACTTC
CDR3aa: CASSFLRGSEQETQYF

abundance: .
v_gene: TRBV18
j_gene: TRBJ2-2
d_gene: .
CDR3nt: TGTGCCAGCTCACCTCGCCCGGGGAGTCCAAAGGAGCTGTTTTTT
CDR3aa: CASSPRPGSPKELFF

abundance: .
v_gene: TRBV5-4
j_gene: TRBJ2-5
d_gene: .
CDR3nt: TGTGCCAGCAGCCCGAAGGGAGCAGAGACCCAGTACTTC
CDR3aa: CASSPKGAETQYF

abundance: once
v_gene: TRBV18
j_gene: TRBJ2-5
d_gene: .
CDR3nt: TGTGCCAGCTCACACGGGACGGAGGGTGAGACCCAGTACTTC
CDR3aa: CASSHGTEGETQYF

abundance: .
v_gene: TRBV7-2
j_gene: TRBJ1-1
d_gene: .
CDR3nt: TGTGCCAGCAGCTACCCGTACAGGGCCTTGAACACTGAAGCTTTCTTT
CDR3aa: CASSYPYRALNTEAFF

abundance: few
v_gene: TRBV27
j_gene: TRBJ2-7
d_gene: .
CDR3nt: TGTGCCAGCACAGGGTCTGGTGTAAAATTCTACGAGCAGTACTTC
CDR3aa: CASTGSGVKFYEQYF

abundance: .
v_gene: TRBV18
j_gene: TRBJ1-4
d_gene: TRBD1
CDR3nt: TGTGCCAGCTCACTTGGGACAGCTTCTAATGAAAAACTGTTTTTT
CDR3aa: CASSLGTASNEKLFF

abundance: .
v_gene: TRBV11-2
j_gene: TRBJ1-2
d_gene: .
CDR3nt: TGTGCCAGCAGCTTACAACAGAACTATGGCTACACCTTC
CDR3aa: CASSLQQNYGYTF

abundance: .
v_gene: TRBV2
j_gene: TRBJ1-3
d_gene: TRBD1
CDR3nt: TGTGCCAGCAGTAAGGACAGGGGAGCTGGAAACACCATATATTTT
CDR3aa: CASSKDRGAGNTIYF

abundance: .
v_gene: TRBV21-1
j_gene: TRBJ2-3
d_gene: .
CDR3nt: TGTGCCAGCAGCAAAGTCGGGAAGCGGGAGGGCCAGAGTGCAGATACGCAGTATTTT
CDR3aa: CASSKVGKREGQSADTQYF

abundance: .
v_gene: TRBV4-1
j_gene: TRBJ1-1
d_gene: .
CDR3nt: TGCGCCAGCAGCCAAGAAGGGGCAAGGAACACTGAAGCTTTCTTT
CDR3aa: CASSQEGARNTEAFF

abundance: .
v_gene: TRBV3-1/TRBV3-2
j_gene: TRBJ2-7
d_gene: .
CDR3nt: TGTGCCAGCAGCCAAGACAGAAAGTACTTC
CDR3aa: CASSQDRKYF

abundance: .
v_gene: TRBV5-3
j_gene: TRBJ2-3
d_gene: TRBD1
CDR3nt: TGTGCCAGAAGCTCCGGACAGGGGGGGGATACGCAGTATTTT
CDR3aa: CARSSGQGGDTQYF

abundance: once
v_gene: TRBV14
j_gene: TRBJ1-1
d_gene: TRBD1
CDR3nt: TGTGCCAGCAGCCCTAGGGACAGTCTACGGGCTTTCTTT
CDR3aa: CASSPRDSLRAFF

abundance: once
v_gene: TRBV30
j_gene: TRBJ1-3
d_gene: .
CDR3nt: TGTGCCTGGAGTTTTCTCCCAACAGGATCTGGAAACACCATATATTTT
CDR3aa: CAWSFLPTGSGNTIYF

abundance: .
v_gene: TRBV18
j_gene: TRBJ1-4
d_gene: .
CDR3nt: TGTGCCAGCTCACCACCCGGCGGCAGGGTAGGTGAAAAACTGTTTTTT
CDR3aa: CASSPPGGRVGEKLFF

abundance: .
v_gene: TRBV6-4
j_gene: TRBJ2-3
d_gene: TRBD2
CDR3nt: TGTGCCAGCAGTGACCCATGCGGGAGGGAGGCATATAGCACAGATACGCAGTATTTT
CDR3aa: CASSDPCGREAYSTDTQYF

abundance: .
v_gene: TRBV25-1
j_gene: TRBJ2-2
d_gene: TRBD2
CDR3nt: TGTGCCAGCAGACTAAGCGGAGCGGGAGGGTACACCGGGGAGCTGTTTTTT
CDR3aa: CASRLSGAGGYTGELFF

abundance: .
v_gene: TRBV5-1
j_gene: TRBJ2-5
d_gene: .
CDR3nt: TGCGCCAGCAGCCCAGGGTTGGGGTCCAACCAAAAAGAGACCCAGTACTTC
CDR3aa: CASSPGLGSNQKETQYF

abundance: .
v_gene: TRBV14
j_gene: TRBJ2-1
d_gene: TRBD2
CDR3nt: TGTGCCAGCAGACCAACTAGCGGGAGCTCCTACAATGAGCAGTTCTTC
CDR3aa: CASRPTSGSSYNEQFF